The 30 T cell receptor beta chains in this list originate from one sample, sequenced in a study of control samples from healthy donors and cancer patients. Assay used: immunoSEQ multiplex PCR; TCRdb lists only in-frame clones, some missing. The top ten hold around 6.4% of the sample, which has about 410,000 clones, around 90% seen once. Material for sequencing was PBMCs. Receptor source: a man aged 40-50 years with head and neck cancer.

V and J are TRBV2 and TRBJ1-2, with TRBD1 as a possible D gene (5 bases). The CDR3 has 13 residues. V dropped 7 bases and J dropped 2 bases, with 11 bases sitting between them. Germline V gene lookup returns CDR1 SNHLY and CDR2 FYNNEI. In DNA form, the CDR3 reads TGTGCCAGCACCGAAGGGGCCAACTATGGCTACACCTTC. It encodes CASTEGANYGYTF.

The V call is TRBV27, the J call TRBJ1-3, with 7 bases matching TRBD1. Germline CDR1 is MNHEY and CDR2 is SMNVEV (reference sequence). The ends lost 6 bases at V and 0 bases at J; junction bases unmatched: 11. This CDR3 spans 17 amino acids. CDR3 residues: CASRDTGAGSSGNTIYF. In nucleotides, the CDR3 is TGTGCCAGCAGAGATACAGGGGCGGGGAGCTCTGGAAACACCATATATTTT.

CDR3 protein: CASSQVRGPSGRDTQYF. The CDR3, as DNA: TGTGCCAGCAGCCAAGTGAGGGGGCCTAGCGGGAGAGATACGCAGTATTTT. The rearrangement links TRBV14 to TRBJ2-3; 10 bases are shared with TRBD2. Unmatched junction bases numbered 9, after V lost 1 base and J lost 5 bases. This CDR3 has 17 residues. CDR1 and CDR2 (germline): SGHDN, FVKESK.

V usage is TRBV24-1 and J usage is TRBJ2-3, with D possibly matching TRBD1 (5 bases). CDR1 is KGHDR and CDR2 is SFDVKD in the germline V gene. The V end lost 4 bases, the J end lost 2 bases, and 12 bases lay between the germline ends. The CDR3 extends over 15 amino acids. CDR3 region: CATSDATVHTDTQYF. The CDR3, as DNA: TGTGCCACCAGTGACGCGACAGTTCACACAGATACGCAGTATTTT.

V usage is TRBV10-3 and J usage is TRBJ2-7, with 12 bases identical to TRBD1. Germline trimming cut 4 bases from V and 6 bases from J; bases unmatched to any gene: 1. CDR1 ENHRY and CDR2 SYGVKD come from the germline V gene. The CDR3 covers 13 residues. CDR3 DNA: TGTGCCATCAGTGGGGGACAGGGGGCCGAGCAGTACTTC. The encoded protein is CAISGGQGAEQYF.

The chain has TRBV7-9 and TRBJ2-1; perhaps TRBD1 as D (6 bases). The V end was cut by 4 bases, the J end by 4 bases, with 11 bases between. The CDR3 is 14 amino acids. Germline values: CDR1 SEHNR, CDR2 FQNEAQ (reference sequence). In DNA, the CDR3 is TGTGCCAGCAGCTATGGGGGCAGATACAATGAGCAGTTCTTC. This encodes CASSYGGRYNEQFF.

The chain is built from TRBV3-1 (or the pseudogene TRBV3-2) and TRBJ2-7, with 7 positions matching TRBD2. V shed 1 base and J 3 bases; nucleotides not matched to a gene: 3. Germline V gene data show CDR1 as LGHDT and CDR2 as YNNKEL (reference sequence). The CDR3 has 14 residues. The CDR3 DNA sequence: TGTGCCAGCAGCCAAGTCCCTAGCGGCTACGAGCAGTACTTC. It specifies CASSQVPSGYEQYF.

V usage is TRBV19 and J usage is TRBJ1-5; no clear D. The CDR3 is 12 residues long. From germline, CDR1 is LNHDA and CDR2 SQIVND (reference sequence). V shed 6 bases and J shed 4 bases, with 7 bases lying between them. The CDR3 DNA is TGTGCCAGTAGCCACTGGAATCAGCCCCAGCATTTT. Amino acid sequence: CASSHWNQPQHF.

The V call is TRBV6-1, the J call TRBJ2-2, with D hard to call. Germline assignment: CDR1 MNHNS and CDR2 SASEGT. Trimming pared 2 bases from V and 5 bases from J, leaving 12 bases between. The CDR3 covers 15 residues. CDR3 residues: CASSEIRVWTGELFF. The CDR3 DNA follows: TGTGCCAGCAGTGAAATTAGGGTCTGGACCGGGGAGCTGTTTTTT.

The chain is built from TRBV9 and TRBJ1-2; 8 positions match TRBD1. The CDR3 has 15 residues. Trimming cost V 4 bases and J 8 bases; bases outside gene matches: 13. CDR1 SGDLS and CDR2 YYNGEE come from the germline V gene. CDR3 amino acids: CASSPWTGTSGGYTF. The CDR3 DNA sequence: TGTGCCAGCAGCCCCTGGACAGGGACCTCCGGGGGCTACACCTTC.

This chain uses TRBV7-3 with TRBJ2-2; 11 bases line up with TRBD2. V gave up 5 bases and J gave up 5 bases; unmatched junction bases: 4. Germline loops: CDR1 SGHTA, CDR2 FQGTGA. This CDR3 has 15 amino acids. CDR3 loop: CASSKTSGVTGELFF. The CDR3 region has the DNA TGTGCCAGCAGCAAGACTAGCGGGGTTACCGGGGAGCTGTTTTTT.

The V gene is TRBV20-1, the J gene TRBJ2-7; possible D gene TRBD1, 6 bases. The germline gives CDR1 DFQATT, CDR2 SNEGSKA (reference sequence). With 6 bases removed from V and 6 bases from J, the gap between germline ends came to 12 bases. The CDR3 loop spans 11 amino acids. The CDR3 coding sequence is TGCAGTGCGATTCAGGGGAGCGAGCAGTACTTC. It translates to CSAIQGSEQYF.

The V call is TRBV28, the J call TRBJ1-4, with D unresolved. The V end was cut by 6 bases, the J end by 3 bases, with 11 bases between. This CDR3 spans 14 amino acids. Germline CDR1 and CDR2: MDHEN and SYDVKM. CDR3 nucleotides: TGTGCCAGCAGCGTCGGACGGGCTAATGAAAAACTGTTTTTT. Protein: CASSVGRANEKLFF.

The chain couples TRBV5-1 to TRBJ2-5, with D possibly TRBD1 on 6 matching bases. V was clipped by 2 bases and J by 5 bases, with 13 bases between them. The germline V gene has CDR1 SGHRS and CDR2 YFSETQ. There are 14 residues in the CDR3. In nucleotides, the CDR3 is TGCGCCAGCAGCTTACAGGGAAGGGAGGAGACCCAGTACTTC. This translates into CASSLQGREETQYF.

This sequence joins TRBV15 and TRBJ2-7, with unresolved D. From germline, CDR1 is LNHNV and CDR2 YYDKDF (reference sequence). V was shortened by 0 bases and J by 0 bases, with 9 bases between the two germline ends. The CDR3 is 15 amino acids. CDR3 residues: CATSRDYESSYEQYF. The CDR3 nucleotides read TGTGCCACCAGCAGAGATTATGAAAGCTCCTACGAGCAGTACTTC.

The CDR3: CAWSVPGGPYNEQFF. The DNA of the CDR3 is TGTGCCTGGAGCGTACCGGGGGGGCCCTACAATGAGCAGTTCTTC. This sequence joins TRBV30 and TRBJ2-1, with 8 bases aligning to TRBD2. This CDR3 spans 15 amino acids. V dropped 3 bases and J dropped 2; count of bases not matched to a gene: 6. Germline V lookup: CDR1 GTSNPN, CDR2 SVGIG (reference sequence).

CDR3 sequence: CASSGVNSNGYTF. CDR3 DNA: TGTGCCAGCAGTGGGGTGAACAGTAATGGCTACACCTTC. The V call is TRBV28, the J call TRBJ1-2; D gene unclear. Germline CDR1 reads MDHEN; CDR2 reads SYDVKM. This CDR3 region has 13 residues. V shed 5 bases and J shed 6 bases, with 13 bases lying between them.

The chain combines TRBV27 with TRBJ2-5; D tentatively reads TRBD1 or TRBD2 (7 bases each). The CDR3 is 15 amino acids. The V and J ends lost 3 bases and 4 bases respectively, with 15 bases between them. In germline, CDR1 is MNHEY, CDR2 SMNVEV (reference sequence). The CDR3 DNA follows: TGTGCCAGCAGTTTCCGGGGCAGGGGGGGAGAGACCCAGTACTTC. This encodes CASSFRGRGGETQYF.

Of note for this clone: The same CDR3 also results from other DNA sequences found in this sample. CDR3: CAWSGGSGNTIYF. CDR3 sequence (DNA): TGTGCCTGGAGTGGGGGGTCTGGAAACACCATATATTTT. The chain is built from TRBV30 and TRBJ1-3; a weak D match, TRBD1 (5 bases). V shed 1 base and J shed 1 base, with 5 bases lying between them. CDR3 length: 13 amino acids. Germline CDR1 and CDR2: GTSNPN and SVGIG (reference sequence).

The chain employs TRBV12-5 and TRBJ2-1, with no clear D. V lost 6 bases and J 4 bases, leaving 10 bases between the germline ends. The germline CDR1 and CDR2 sequences are LGHNT and FRNRAP. CDR3 length: 13 amino acids. The CDR3 reads CASGQTVYNEQFF. The DNA for the CDR3 is TGTGCTAGTGGCCAGACGGTTTACAATGAGCAGTTCTTC.

The chain recombines TRBV6-2 or TRBV6-3 with TRBJ2-7; 11 bases fit TRBD2. The CDR3 loop spans 15 amino acids. Germline CDR1 reads MNHEY; CDR2 reads SVGEGT. With 6 bases clipped from V and 2 bases from J, the junction kept 6 bases outside the gene matches. The CDR3 DNA reads as TGTGCCAGCAGCTTCCTAGCGGGAGGACCCTACGAGCAGTACTTC. Protein: CASSFLAGGPYEQYF.

V and J are TRBV19 and TRBJ1-4; the D is unclear. CDR1 LNHDA and CDR2 SQIVND come from the germline V gene (reference sequence). V lost 2 bases and J lost 4, with 8 bases in between. The CDR3 runs 14 residues. The CDR3: CASSIWQLNEKLFF. The CDR3 DNA follows: TGTGCCAGTAGTATATGGCAGCTTAATGAAAAACTGTTTTTT.

The chain uses TRBV4-1 and TRBJ2-7; tentatively, D is TRBD2 (5 bases). V lost 4 bases, J lost 3 bases, and 10 bases lay in between. Germline loops: CDR1 MGHRA, CDR2 YSYEKL. The CDR3 spans 13 residues. The CDR3 DNA reads as TGCGCCAGCAGCCCGGCGGGCAACTACGAGCAGTACTTC. Amino acid sequence: CASSPAGNYEQYF.

The CDR3 sequence is CAWSWTGGSYNEQFF. As DNA, the CDR3 is TGTGCCTGGTCCTGGACAGGGGGCTCCTACAATGAGCAGTTCTTC. The rearrangement uses TRBV30 and TRBJ2-1; 10 bases match TRBD1. The trim removed 5 bases at V and 0 bases at J, leaving 4 bases unmatched. CDR1 is GTSNPN and CDR2 is SVGIG in the germline V gene (reference sequence). This CDR3 is 15 amino acids long.

This chain connects TRBV24-1 to TRBJ1-2, with 7 bases fitting TRBD1. The V gene's germline CDR1 is KGHDR and CDR2 SFDVKD. The CDR3 has 15 residues. J gave up 4 bases and V 5 bases, and 9 bases lay outside the gene matches. The CDR3 nucleotides are TGTGCCACCAGTGGCCTTCAGGGGGACGCCTATGGCTACACCTTC. Its translation: CATSGLQGDAYGYTF.

This clone appeared once. The rearrangement joins TRBV7-3 to TRBJ2-2; possible D gene TRBD1, 6 bases. This CDR3 is built from 16 residues. Germline CDR1 and CDR2: SGHTA and FQGTGA. V was trimmed by 5 bases and J by 0 bases, leaving 13 bases between them. The CDR3: CASSLNRAANTGELFF. In DNA, the CDR3 is TGTGCCAGCAGCCTTAACAGGGCGGCGAACACCGGGGAGCTGTTTTTT. Filled out from reference TRBV7-3 and TRBJ2-2, the complete variable domain reads GAGVSQTPSNKVTEKGKYVELRCDPISGHTALYWYRQSLGQGPEFLIYFQGTGAADDSGLPNDRFFAVRPEGSVSTLKIQRTERGDSAVYLCASSLNRAANTGELFFGEGSRLTVL.

The chain carries TRBV4-2 and TRBJ2-3; no definite D call. V was cut by 3 bases and J by 2 bases, with 9 bases left in between. Germline V gene sequence: CDR1 LGHNA, CDR2 YNFKEQ. The CDR3 extends over 14 amino acids. DNA for the CDR3: TGTGCCAGCAGCCAGGGAAGCTACACAGATACGCAGTATTTT. It codes for CASSQGSYTDTQYF.

The genes are TRBV29-1 and TRBJ2-2; D is possibly TRBD1 (7 bases). Germline CDR1 and CDR2: SQVTM and ANQGSEA. The CDR3 extends over 14 amino acids. V gave up 7 bases and J gave up 6 bases, with 18 bases separating them. The CDR3 spells CSGGGGGMAGELFF. CDR3 coding DNA: TGCAGCGGGGGCGGAGGGGGCATGGCCGGGGAGCTGTTTTTT.

CDR3 in DNA: TGCGCCAGCAGCCAAGGTGGATCTGAAAAACTGTTTTTT. As protein: CASSQGGSEKLFF. The chain uses TRBV4-1 and TRBJ1-4, with D hard to call. Germline CDR1 MGHRA, CDR2 YSYEKL. V lost 1 base and J lost 7, with 7 bases in between. The CDR3 covers 13 residues.

The gene calls are TRBV15 and TRBJ2-6; D is ambiguous. CDR1 is LNHNV and CDR2 is YYDKDF in the germline V gene (reference sequence). V lost 0 bases, J lost 1 base, and 7 bases lay in between. CDR3 length: 16 amino acids. CDR3 loop: CATSREIESGANVLTF. The CDR3 region has the DNA TGTGCCACCAGCAGAGAAATTGAATCTGGGGCCAACGTCCTGACTTTC.